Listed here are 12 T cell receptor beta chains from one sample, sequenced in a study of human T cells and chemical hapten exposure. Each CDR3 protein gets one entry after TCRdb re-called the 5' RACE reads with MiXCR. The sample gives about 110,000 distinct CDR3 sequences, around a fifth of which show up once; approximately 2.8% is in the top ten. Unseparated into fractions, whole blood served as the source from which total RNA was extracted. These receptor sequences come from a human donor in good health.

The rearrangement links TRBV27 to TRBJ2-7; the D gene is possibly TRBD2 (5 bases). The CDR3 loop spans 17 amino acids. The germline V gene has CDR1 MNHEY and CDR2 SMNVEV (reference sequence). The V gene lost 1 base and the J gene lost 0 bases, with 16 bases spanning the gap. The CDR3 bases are TGTGCCAGCAGTTTATGGGTCGGGCGGGCAGGCTCCTACGAGCAGTACTTC. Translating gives CASSLWVGRAGSYEQYF.

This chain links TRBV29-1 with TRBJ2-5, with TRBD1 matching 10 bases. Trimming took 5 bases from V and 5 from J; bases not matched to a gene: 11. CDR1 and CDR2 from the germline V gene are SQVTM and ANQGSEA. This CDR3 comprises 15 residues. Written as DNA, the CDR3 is TGCAGCGTTCAATCCGGGACAGGGGATGCGGAGACCCAGTACTTC. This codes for CSVQSGTGDAETQYF. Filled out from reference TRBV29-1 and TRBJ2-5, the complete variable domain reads SAVISQKPSRDICQRGTSLTIQCQVDSQVTMMFWYRQQPGQSLTLIATANQGSEATYESGFVIDKFPISRPNLTFSTLTVSNMSPEDSSIYLCSVQSGTGDAETQYFGPGTRLLVL.

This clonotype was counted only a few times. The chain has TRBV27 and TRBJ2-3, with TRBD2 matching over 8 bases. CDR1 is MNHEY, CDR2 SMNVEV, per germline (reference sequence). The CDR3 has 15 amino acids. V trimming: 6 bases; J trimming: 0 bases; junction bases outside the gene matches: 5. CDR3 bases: TGTGCCAGCAGGACGCGGGGGGCTAGCACAGATACGCAGTATTTT. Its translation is CASRTRGASTDTQYF.

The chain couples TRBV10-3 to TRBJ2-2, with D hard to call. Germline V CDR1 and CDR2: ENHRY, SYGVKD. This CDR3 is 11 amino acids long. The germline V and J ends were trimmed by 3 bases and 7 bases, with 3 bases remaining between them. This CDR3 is CAISDIGELFF. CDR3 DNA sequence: TGTGCCATCAGTGATATCGGGGAGCTGTTTTTT.

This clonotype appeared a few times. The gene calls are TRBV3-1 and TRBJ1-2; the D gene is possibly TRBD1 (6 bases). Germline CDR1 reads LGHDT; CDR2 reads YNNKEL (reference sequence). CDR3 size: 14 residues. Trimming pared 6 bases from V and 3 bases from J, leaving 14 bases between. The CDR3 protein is CASRRTGSDYGYTF. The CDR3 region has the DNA TGTGCCAGCAGGCGAACAGGGTCTGACTATGGCTACACCTTC.

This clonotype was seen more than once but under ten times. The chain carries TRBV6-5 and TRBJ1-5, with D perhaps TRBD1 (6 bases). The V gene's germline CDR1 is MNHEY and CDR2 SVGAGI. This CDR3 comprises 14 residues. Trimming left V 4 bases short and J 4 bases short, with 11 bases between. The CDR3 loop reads CASSSLQGNQPQHF. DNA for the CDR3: TGTGCCAGCAGTTCGCTACAGGGAAATCAGCCCCAGCATTTT.

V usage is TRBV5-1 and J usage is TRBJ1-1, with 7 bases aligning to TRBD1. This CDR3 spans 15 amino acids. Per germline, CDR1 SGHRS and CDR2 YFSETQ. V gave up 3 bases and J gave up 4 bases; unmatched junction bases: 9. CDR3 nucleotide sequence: TGCGCCAGCAGCTCGGTTACAGGGGCTGGCACTGAAGCTTTCTTT. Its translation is CASSSVTGAGTEAFF.

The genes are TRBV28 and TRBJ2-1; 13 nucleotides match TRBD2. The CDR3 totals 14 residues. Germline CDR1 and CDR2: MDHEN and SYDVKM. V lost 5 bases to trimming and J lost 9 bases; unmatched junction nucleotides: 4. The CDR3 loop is CASSPRTSGSEQFF. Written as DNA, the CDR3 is TGTGCCAGCAGTCCACGGACTAGCGGGAGTGAGCAGTTCTTC.

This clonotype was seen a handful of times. The CDR3 sequence is CASSRDRYTYNEQFF. CDR3 sequence (DNA): TGTGCCAGCAGCCGCGACAGGTATACCTACAATGAGCAGTTCTTC. V and J are TRBV5-6 and TRBJ2-1, with D tentatively TRBD1 (6 bases). Germline values: CDR1 SGHDT, CDR2 YYEEEE. The ends were cut back, 4 bases at V and 2 bases at J, with 13 bases in the middle. The CDR3 runs to 15 residues.

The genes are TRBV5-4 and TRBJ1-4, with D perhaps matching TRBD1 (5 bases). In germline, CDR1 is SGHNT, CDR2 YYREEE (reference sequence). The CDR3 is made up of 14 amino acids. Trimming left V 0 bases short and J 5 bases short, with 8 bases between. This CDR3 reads CASSLGQQNEKLFF. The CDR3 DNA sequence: TGTGCCAGCAGCTTGGGACAGCAGAATGAAAAACTGTTTTTT.

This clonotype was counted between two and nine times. CDR3 in amino acids: CASSPTNVLTF. In DNA form, the CDR3 reads TGTGCCAGCTCACCGACCAACGTCCTGACTTTC. The rearrangement joins TRBV18 to TRBJ2-6; D unresolved. Germline lookup yields CDR1 KGHSH and CDR2 LQKENI. The CDR3 has 11 residues. V lost 3 bases and J 8 bases, leaving 2 bases between the germline ends.

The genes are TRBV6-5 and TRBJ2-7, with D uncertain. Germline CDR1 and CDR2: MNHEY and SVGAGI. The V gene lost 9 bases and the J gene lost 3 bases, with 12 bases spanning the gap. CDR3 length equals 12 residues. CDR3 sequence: CASKRVLYEQYF. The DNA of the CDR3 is TGTGCCAGTAAACGAGTCCTCTACGAGCAGTACTTC.